The 10 T cell receptor beta chains given below trace back to one sample, sequenced in a study of Graves' ophthalmopathy and Graves' hyperthyroidism. The authors amplified TCR beta CDR3 regions from RNA transcripts. First-round RT-PCR employed HTBI primers, with a second-round multiplex PCR after it. A single record per CDR3 protein comes from TCRdb applying MiXCR to the multiplex PCR reads. This table holds about 640,000 distinct CDR3 sequences, under 50% found once. The sequenced sample was peripheral blood. These receptors came from an adult man with Graves' ophthalmopathy.

This clonotype was seen a single time. Possible read error: a much larger clone is one base away. The chain uses TRBV10-3 and TRBJ2-7; 7 bases line up with TRBD1. CDR3 size: 14 residues. Germline V gives CDR1 ENHRY, CDR2 SYGVKD. DNA for the CDR3: TGTGCCAGCAGTGAACCAGGGGGTTTCGGCGAGCAGTACTTC. Translating it yields CASSEPGGFGEQYF.

This clonotype was detected many times. The chain combines TRBV6-5 with TRBJ1-2, with D possibly TRBD1 on 5 matching bases. The CDR3 is made up of 14 amino acids. With 3 bases removed from V and 4 bases from J, the gap between germline ends came to 12 bases. Germline-derived CDR1 and CDR2 are MNHEY and SVGAGI. Here the CDR3 DNA reads TGTGCCAGCAGTTATCACGACAGATCCTATGGCTACACCTTC. This encodes CASSYHDRSYGYTF.

On this clonotype: A read error may be the cause here, since a much bigger clone is one base away. The chain links TRBV10-2 to TRBJ2-7; D call uncertain. This CDR3 has 13 amino acids. V lost 6 bases, J lost 10 bases, and 19 bases lay in between. CDR1 and CDR2 (germline): WSHSY, SAAADI. CDR3 DNA sequence: TGCGCCAGCAGCTTGTATATGGATGGCGAACAGTACTTC. It translates to CASSLYMDGEQYF.

In its sample, this clonotype was seen many times. CDR3 sequence: CASSSPGGIYEKLFF. CDR3 in DNA: TGTGCCAGCAGCTCCCCCGGGGGCATATATGAAAAACTGTTTTTT. The chain is built from TRBV7-8 and TRBJ1-4, with D maybe TRBD1 (6 bases). Germline V gives CDR1 SGHVS, CDR2 FQNEAQ. Trimming removed 4 bases from V and 6 bases from J, with 15 bases in between. There are 15 residues in the CDR3.

V usage is TRBV6-2 or TRBV6-3 and J usage is TRBJ1-3, with TRBD1 as a possible D gene (5 bases). Germline V gene lookup returns CDR1 MNHEY and CDR2 SVGEGT. V was trimmed by 2 bases and J by 0 bases, leaving 11 bases between them. The CDR3 runs 16 residues. The CDR3 DNA reads as TGTGCCAGCAGTTACCCCGACAGCATCTCTGGAAACACCATATATTTT. Protein sequence: CASSYPDSISGNTIYF.

This clonotype turned up a few times. V and J are TRBV12-3 or TRBV12-4 and TRBJ1-5, with 9 bases aligning to TRBD1. The V segment lost 7 bases and the J segment 4 bases; nucleotides outside the gene matches: 11. This CDR3 has 16 residues. This chain's CDR3 is CASTHGTGIRNQPQHF. CDR3 nucleotides: TGTGCCAGCACCCACGGGACAGGGATAAGGAATCAGCCCCAGCATTTT.

As DNA, the CDR3 is TGTGCCAGCAGTTACCTAGACGGGAATGCGGGGAACTACGAGCAGTACTTC. Amino acid sequence: CASSYLDGNAGNYEQYF. This chain uses TRBV6-6 with TRBJ2-7, with D possibly matching TRBD2 (6 bases). CDR1 and CDR2 (germline): MNHNY, SVGAGI (reference sequence). The germline V and J ends were trimmed by 2 bases and 3 bases, with 20 bases remaining between them. CDR3 length equals 17 residues.

This chain links TRBV2 with TRBJ2-7, with 8 positions matching TRBD1. In germline, CDR1 is SNHLY, CDR2 FYNNEI. Trimming at V came to 7 bases and at J to 5 bases, leaving 4 bases not matched to a gene. CDR3 size: 12 residues. This CDR3 reads CASNGQGDEQYF. CDR3 nucleotides: TGTGCCAGCAATGGACAGGGAGACGAGCAGTACTTC.

This clonotype was seen ten or more times. This chain joins TRBV7-9 and TRBJ1-1; D is undetermined. There are 13 residues in the CDR3. Germline-derived CDR1 and CDR2 are SEHNR and FQNEAQ (reference sequence). Trimming removed 5 bases from V and 8 bases from J, with 15 bases in between. CDR3: CASSQTPGLEAFF. CDR3 DNA: TGTGCCAGCAGCCAAACCCCAGGCTTGGAAGCTTTCTTT.

This clonotype was seen at least ten times. The genes are TRBV9 and TRBJ1-2, with 8 bases matching TRBD1. The CDR3 runs 16 residues. J lost 6 bases, V lost 0 bases, and 10 bases had no gene match. In germline, CDR1 is SGDLS, CDR2 YYNGEE. The chain's CDR3 is CASSVAGTGGYDGYTF. The CDR3, as DNA: TGTGCCAGCAGCGTAGCAGGGACAGGAGGATATGATGGCTACACCTTC.